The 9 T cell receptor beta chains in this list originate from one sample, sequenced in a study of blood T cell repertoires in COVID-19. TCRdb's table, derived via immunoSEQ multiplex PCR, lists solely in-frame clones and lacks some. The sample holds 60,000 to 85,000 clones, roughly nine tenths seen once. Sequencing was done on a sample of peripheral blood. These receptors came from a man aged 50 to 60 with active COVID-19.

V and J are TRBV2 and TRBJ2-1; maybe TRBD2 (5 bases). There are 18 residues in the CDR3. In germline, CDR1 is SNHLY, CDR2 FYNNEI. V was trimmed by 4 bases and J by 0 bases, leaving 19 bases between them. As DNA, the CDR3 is TGTGCCAGCAGTGGATCCCAGCTAAGCGGAGGCTCCTACAATGAGCAGTTCTTC. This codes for CASSGSQLSGGSYNEQFF.

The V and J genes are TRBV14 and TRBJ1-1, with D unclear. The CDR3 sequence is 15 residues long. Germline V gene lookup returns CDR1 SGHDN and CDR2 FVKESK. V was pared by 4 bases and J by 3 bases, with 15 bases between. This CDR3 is CASSPIGRGYTEAFF. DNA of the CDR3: TGTGCCAGCAGCCCCATAGGACGGGGTTACACTGAAGCTTTCTTT.

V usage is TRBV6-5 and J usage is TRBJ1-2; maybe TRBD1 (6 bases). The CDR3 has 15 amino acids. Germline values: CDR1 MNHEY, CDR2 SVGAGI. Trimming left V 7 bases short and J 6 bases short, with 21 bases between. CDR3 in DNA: TGTGCCAGCACCAGATCGAAGAGGACAGAGGATGGCTACACCTTC. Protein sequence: CASTRSKRTEDGYTF.

The CDR3 sequence: CASSPEQTIQYF. CDR3 nucleotides: TGTGCCAGCTCACCAGAGCAAACCATTCAGTACTTC. This chain links TRBV18 with TRBJ2-4; D is unresolved. Germline assignment: CDR1 KGHSH and CDR2 LQKENI. The CDR3 totals 12 residues. Deletions cut 2 bases from V and 9 bases from J, with 8 bases between. The variable domain in full, with the rest retrieved from reference TRBV18 and TRBJ2-4, is NAGVMQNPRHLVRRRGQEARLRCSPMKGHSHVYWYRQLPEEGLKFMVYLQKENIIDESGMPKERFSAEFPKEGPSILRIQQVVRGDSAAYFCASSPEQTIQYFGAGTRLSVL.

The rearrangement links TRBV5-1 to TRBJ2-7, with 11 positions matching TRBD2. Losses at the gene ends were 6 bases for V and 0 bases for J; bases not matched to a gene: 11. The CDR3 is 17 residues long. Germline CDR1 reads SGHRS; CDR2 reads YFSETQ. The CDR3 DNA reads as TGCGCCAGCAACAAAGACGGGACTAGCGGCCTCTCCTACGAGCAGTACTTC. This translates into CASNKDGTSGLSYEQYF.

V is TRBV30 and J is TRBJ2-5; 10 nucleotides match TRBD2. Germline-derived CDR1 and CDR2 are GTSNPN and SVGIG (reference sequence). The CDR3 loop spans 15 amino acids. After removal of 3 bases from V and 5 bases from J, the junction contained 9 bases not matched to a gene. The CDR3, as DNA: TGTGCCTGGAGCTCTAGCGGGAGTTTTGAGGAGACCCAGTACTTC. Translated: CAWSSSGSFEETQYF.

CDR3 protein: CASSIEDRGFDGYTF. The CDR3 region has the DNA TGTGCCAGTAGTATCGAAGACAGGGGGTTTGATGGCTACACCTTC. V gene TRBV19 combines with J gene TRBJ1-2, with TRBD1 identical over 9 bases. Trimming cost V 3 bases and J 6 bases; bases outside gene matches: 8. The CDR3 spans 15 residues. Germline V gene data show CDR1 as LNHDA and CDR2 as SQIVND (reference sequence).

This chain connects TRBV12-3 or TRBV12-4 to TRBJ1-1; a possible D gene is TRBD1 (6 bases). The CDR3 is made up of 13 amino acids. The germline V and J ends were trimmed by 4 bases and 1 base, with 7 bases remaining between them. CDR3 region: CASSWTANTEAFF. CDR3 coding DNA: TGTGCCAGCAGTTGGACAGCGAACACTGAAGCTTTCTTT.

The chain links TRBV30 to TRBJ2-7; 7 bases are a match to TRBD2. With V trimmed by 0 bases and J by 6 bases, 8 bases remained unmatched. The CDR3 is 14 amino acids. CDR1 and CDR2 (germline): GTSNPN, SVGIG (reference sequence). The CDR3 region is CAWSVGTMRLEQYF. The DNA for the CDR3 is TGTGCCTGGAGTGTTGGGACTATGCGACTCGAGCAGTACTTC.